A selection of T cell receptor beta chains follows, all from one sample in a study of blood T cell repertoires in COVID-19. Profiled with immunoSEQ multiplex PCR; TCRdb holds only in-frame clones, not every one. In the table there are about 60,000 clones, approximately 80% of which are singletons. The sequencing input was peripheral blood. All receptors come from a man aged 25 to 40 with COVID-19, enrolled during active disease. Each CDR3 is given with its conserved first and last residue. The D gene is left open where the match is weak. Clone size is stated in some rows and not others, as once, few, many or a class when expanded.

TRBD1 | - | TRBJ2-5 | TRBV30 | CAAQTGGRRETQYF | TGTGCCGCGCAAACAGGGGGCCGACGAGAGACCCAGTACTTC
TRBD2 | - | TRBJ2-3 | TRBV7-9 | CASSRGGAKDTQYF | TGTGCCAGCAGCCGCGGGGGGGCAAAAGATACGCAGTATTTT
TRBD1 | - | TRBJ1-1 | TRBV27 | CASSVQGARGEAFF | TGTGCCAGCAGTGTCCAGGGGGCCAGGGGTGAAGCTTTCTTT
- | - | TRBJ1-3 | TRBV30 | CAWSGQSSSGNTIYF | TGTGCCTGGAGTGGACAGTCAAGCTCTGGAAACACCATATATTTT
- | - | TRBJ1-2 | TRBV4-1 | CASSQESGPETF | TGCGCCAGCAGCCAAGAAAGCGGACCTGAAACCTTC
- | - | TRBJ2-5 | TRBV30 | CAWSVTGGETQYF | TGTGCCTGGAGTGTGACCGGGGGAGAGACCCAGTACTTC
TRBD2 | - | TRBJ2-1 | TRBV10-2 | CASGAGLAGGNEQFF | TGCGCCAGCGGGGCGGGACTAGCGGGAGGGAATGAGCAGTTCTTC
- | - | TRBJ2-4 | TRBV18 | CASSQGRGGDIQYF | TGTGCCAGCTCCCAAGGCAGGGGTGGGGACATTCAGTACTTC
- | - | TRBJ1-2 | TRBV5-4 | CASRKGQIINYGYTF | TGTGCCAGCAGAAAGGGACAAATAATAAACTATGGCTACACCTTC
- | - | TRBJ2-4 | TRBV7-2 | CASSFYRAGKNIQYF | TGTGCCAGCAGCTTTTACAGGGCGGGCAAAAACATTCAGTACTTC
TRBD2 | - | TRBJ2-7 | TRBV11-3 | CASSLDRGGYEQYF | TGTGCCAGCAGCTTAGATCGGGGGGGCTACGAGCAGTACTTC
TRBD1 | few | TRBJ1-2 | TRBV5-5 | CASSFRAGGYGYTF | TGTGCCAGCAGCTTCAGGGCAGGGGGGTATGGCTACACCTTC
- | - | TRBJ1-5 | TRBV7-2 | CASSLSGRGINQPQHF | TGTGCCAGCAGCTTATCCGGGAGGGGAATTAATCAGCCCCAGCATTTT
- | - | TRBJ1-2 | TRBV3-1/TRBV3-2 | CASSQDGRGYTF | TGTGCCAGCAGCCAAGATGGGCGTGGCTACACCTTC
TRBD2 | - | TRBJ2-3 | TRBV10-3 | CAISDVAGGTDTQYF | TGTGCCATCAGTGACGTAGCGGGGGGCACAGATACGCAGTATTTT
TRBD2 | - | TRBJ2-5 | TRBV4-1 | CASSLLSGAQEETQYF | TGCGCCAGCAGCCTCCTAAGCGGGGCTCAAGAAGAGACCCAGTACTTC
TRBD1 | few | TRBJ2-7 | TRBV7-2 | CASSLGGQGVYEQYF | TGTGCCAGCAGCTTAGGAGGTCAGGGGGTCTACGAGCAGTACTTC
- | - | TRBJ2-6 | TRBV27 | CASSLESGANVLTF | TGTGCCAGCAGTTTGGAGTCTGGGGCCAACGTCCTGACTTTC
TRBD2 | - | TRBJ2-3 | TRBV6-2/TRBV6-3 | CASSYGEGSTDTQYF | TGTGCCAGCAGTTACGGGGAGGGTAGCACAGATACGCAGTATTTT
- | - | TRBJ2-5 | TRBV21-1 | CASSKGASGRGSETQYF | TGTGCCAGCAGCAAAGGTGCTAGCGGGAGAGGGAGCGAGACCCAGTACTTC
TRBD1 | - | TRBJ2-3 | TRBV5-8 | CASSLEGTGYGTDTQYF | TGTGCCAGCAGCTTGGAAGGGACAGGGTATGGCACAGATACGCAGTATTTT
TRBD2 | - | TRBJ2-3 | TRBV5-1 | CASSYGTSGTDTQYF | TGCGCCAGCAGCTACGGGACTAGCGGGACAGATACGCAGTATTTT
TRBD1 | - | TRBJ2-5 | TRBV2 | CASSWDRGPQQETQYF | TGTGCCAGCAGTTGGGACAGGGGGCCCCAACAAGAGACCCAGTACTTC
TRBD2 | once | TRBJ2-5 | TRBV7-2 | CASSPTSGRARETQYF | TGTGCCAGCAGCCCAACTAGCGGGAGGGCTAGAGAGACCCAGTACTTC
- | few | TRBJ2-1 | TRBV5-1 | CASSLKVTESNEQFF | TGCGCCAGCAGCTTGAAGGTAACAGAAAGTAATGAGCAGTTCTTC
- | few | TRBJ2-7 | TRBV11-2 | CASSSLRGRDSYEQYF | TGTGCCAGCAGCTCTCTTCGAGGCCGTGACAGCTACGAGCAGTACTTC
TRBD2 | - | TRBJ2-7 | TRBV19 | CASSIVGSGGYEQYF | TGTGCCAGTAGTATTGTCGGGTCGGGGGGCTACGAGCAGTACTTC
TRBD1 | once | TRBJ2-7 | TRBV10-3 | CAIMRTGGSYEQYF | TGTGCCATCATGAGAACAGGGGGATCCTACGAGCAGTACTTC
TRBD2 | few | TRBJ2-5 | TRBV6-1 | CASSETAGGQETQYF | TGTGCCAGCAGTGAAACAGCGGGGGGGCAAGAGACCCAGTACTTC
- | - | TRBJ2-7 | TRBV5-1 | CASSLMTGNSYEQYF | TGCGCCAGCAGCCTTATGACAGGTAACTCCTACGAGCAGTACTTC
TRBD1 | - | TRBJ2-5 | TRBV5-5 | CASSLSPGQGEKTQYF | TGTGCCAGCAGCTTATCACCGGGACAGGGGGAAAAGACCCAGTACTTC
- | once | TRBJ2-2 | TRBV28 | CASSTTDTGELFF | TGTGCCAGCAGTACCACAGACACCGGGGAGCTGTTTTTT
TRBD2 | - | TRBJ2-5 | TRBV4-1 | CASSQNSGTSRETQYF | TGCGCCAGCAGCCAGAACTCCGGGACTAGCCGGGAGACCCAGTACTTC
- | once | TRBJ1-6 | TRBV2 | CAIGGGREDSPLHF | TGTGCCATCGGGGGGGGCAGGGAAGACTCACCCCTCCACTTT
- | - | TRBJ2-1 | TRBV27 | CASPFNTSHNEQFF | TGTGCCAGCCCCTTTAACACTAGCCATAATGAGCAGTTCTTC
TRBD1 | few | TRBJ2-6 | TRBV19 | CASRDRVASGANVLTF | TGTGCCAGCCGGGACAGGGTAGCCTCTGGGGCCAACGTCCTGACTTTC
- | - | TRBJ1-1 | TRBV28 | CASSLSGRKNTEAFF | TGTGCCAGCAGTTTATCAGGGAGGAAGAACACTGAAGCTTTCTTT
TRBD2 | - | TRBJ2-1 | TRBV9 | CASSGGLAGHNEQFF | TGTGCCAGCAGCGGTGGACTAGCGGGCCACAATGAGCAGTTCTTC
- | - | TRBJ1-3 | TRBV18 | CASSPNSPSSGNTIYF | TGTGCCAGCTCACCGAACAGCCCGAGCTCTGGAAACACCATATATTTT
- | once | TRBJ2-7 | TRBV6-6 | CASSYLTEGAYEQYF | TGTGCCAGCAGTTATTTGACGGAGGGAGCCTACGAGCAGTACTTC
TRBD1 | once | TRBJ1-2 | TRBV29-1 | CSVGAGGGNYGYTF | TGCAGCGTTGGAGCAGGGGGCGGCAACTATGGCTACACCTTC
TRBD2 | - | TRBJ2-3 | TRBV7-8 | CASSKYQRGGTDTQYF | TGTGCCAGCAGCAAGTATCAGCGGGGGGGCACAGATACGCAGTATTTT
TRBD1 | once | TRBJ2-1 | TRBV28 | CASSPTGTAYNEQFF | TGTGCCAGCAGTCCTACCGGGACAGCTTACAATGAGCAGTTCTTC
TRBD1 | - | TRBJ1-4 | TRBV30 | CAWSEGATGFNEKLFF | TGTGCCTGGAGTGAGGGGGCGACAGGGTTTAATGAAAAACTGTTTTTT
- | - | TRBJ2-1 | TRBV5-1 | CASSLEGRGDEQFF | TGCGCCAGCAGCTTGGAGGGCAGGGGCGATGAGCAGTTCTTC
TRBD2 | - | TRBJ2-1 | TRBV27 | CASSLQRRGGLNEQFF | TGTGCCAGCAGTTTACAACGGCGGGGGGGCCTAAATGAGCAGTTCTTC
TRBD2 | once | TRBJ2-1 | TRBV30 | CAWHKAGAREQFF | TGTGCCTGGCATAAAGCGGGAGCTCGGGAGCAGTTCTTC
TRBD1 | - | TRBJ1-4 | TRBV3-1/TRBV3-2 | CASSRGDRDEKLFF | TGTGCCAGCAGCCGCGGCGACAGGGATGAAAAACTGTTTTTT